This T cell receptor beta chain was recorded in a study of blood T cell repertoires in COVID-19 (dated by TCRdb to about 2020). Looking at the study overall: Samples from collaborators originated in the United States, Italy and Spain and spanned both the acute and convalescent phases of COVID-19. Where available, HLA class I and class II types were obtained from metadata supplied by the sample provider rather than from assay-based typing. Nearly every sample came with metadata listing a de-identified subject ID, COVID-19 status, age in years and sex. The samples were drawn from the first 160 participants of the ongoing ImmuneRACE study and from under 1,500 subjects provided by 6 global collaborators. The material from the prospective study consisted of cDNA or gDNA derived from T cells, B-cell-depleted T cells, or PBMCs. The dataset comprised deeply sampled blood TCRbeta repertoires from subjects exposed to, actively infected with, or recovered from COVID-19. The repertoires were released in a freely available public database meant as a resource for research on the immune response to SARS-CoV-2.

One collaborating source in Seattle enrolled patients while the patients were actively infected and followed the patients over time throughout the course of disease. Each collaborating institution followed its own protocols to collect whole blood in K2EDTA tubes. For TCRbeta analysis, collaborator samples were shipped as frozen whole blood, as isolated PBMCs, or as DNA extracted from either sample type. The paper as a whole reports these results and caveats: The amount of clinical and demographic metadata varied by source and participant and was provided uncurated.

TCRbeta CDR3 regions were amplified from genomic DNA by means of the immunoSEQ Assay, a bias-controlled multiplex PCR. As for how the authors treated the data: Within the assay, amplification of reference gene primers was used to estimate how many nucleated cells each sample contained. To quantify the absolute abundance of each unique TCRbeta CDR3 rearrangement, sequence reads were collapsed and filtered. For each sample, productive Simpson clonality was calculated by taking the square root of Simpson's diversity index across productive rearrangements. TCRdb took this table from immuneACCESS and kept in-frame rearrangements with V and J called. Such tables lack part of the clones; where checked against another copy, unresolved V genes explain under half of the gap, and the rest is unexplained. For V, J and clone size, that table is used; D and trimming come from the DNA. The sample table lists around 320,000 clones, nearly 90% of them with a count of one. Around 10% of the sample comes from the top ten.

As regards this clone: The target of this receptor is not known. Per-base quality was not reported, and no clone a single base away is much larger than it.

The receptor was isolated from a woman aged 30 to 39 with COVID-19, enrolled during active disease. Sequencing used peripheral blood.

In nucleotides, the sequence is TGTGCCAGCAGACGACAAGAGCACTATGGCTACACCTTC. This translates into CASRRQEHYGYTF. The chain employs TRBV12-3 or TRBV12-4 and TRBJ1-2; no D segment can be confidently identified. A distance of 11 bases separates the germline ends of V and J, which lose 6 bases and 3 bases respectively. From its cysteine to its phenylalanine, the CDR3 spans 13 amino acids. Only the CDR3 DNA stays, 39 bases, in frame from base 1.